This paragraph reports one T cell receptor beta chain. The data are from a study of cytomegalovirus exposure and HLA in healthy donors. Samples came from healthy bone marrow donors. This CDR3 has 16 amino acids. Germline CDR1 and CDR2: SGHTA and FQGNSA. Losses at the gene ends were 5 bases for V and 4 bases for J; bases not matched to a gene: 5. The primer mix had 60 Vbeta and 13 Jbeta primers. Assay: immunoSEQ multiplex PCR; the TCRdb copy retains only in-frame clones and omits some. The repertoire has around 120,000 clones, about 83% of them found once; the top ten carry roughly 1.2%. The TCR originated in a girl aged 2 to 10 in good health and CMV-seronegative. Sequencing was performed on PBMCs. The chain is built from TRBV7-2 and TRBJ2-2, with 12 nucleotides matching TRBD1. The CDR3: CASSQGQGALTGELFF. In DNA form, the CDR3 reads TGTGCCAGCAGCCAGGGACAGGGGGCGCTCACCGGGGAGCTGTTTTTT.